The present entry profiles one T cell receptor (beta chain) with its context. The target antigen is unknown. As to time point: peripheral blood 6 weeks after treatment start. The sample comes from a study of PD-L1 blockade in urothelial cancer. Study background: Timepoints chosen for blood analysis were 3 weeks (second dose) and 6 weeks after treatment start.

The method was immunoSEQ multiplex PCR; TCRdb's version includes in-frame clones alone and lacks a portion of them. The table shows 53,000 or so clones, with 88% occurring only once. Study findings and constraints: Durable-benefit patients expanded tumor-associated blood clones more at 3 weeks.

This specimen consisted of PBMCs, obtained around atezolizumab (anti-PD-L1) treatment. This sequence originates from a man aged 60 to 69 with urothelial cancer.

The CDR3 is CASSPQDGERRGYTF. DNA for the CDR3: TGTGCCAGTAGTCCCCAGGACGGGGAAAGACGTGGCTACACCTTC. The V call is TRBV19, the J call TRBJ1-2; D not resolved. The CDR3 extends over 15 amino acids. Germline V lookup: CDR1 LNHDA, CDR2 SQIVND (reference sequence). V was cut by 5 bases and J by 7 bases, with 20 bases left in between.